This T cell receptor (beta chain) was documented in a study of cytomegalovirus exposure and HLA in healthy donors. The study ran its PCR with 60 Vbeta and 13 Jbeta primers. This table comes from immunoSEQ multiplex PCR, and its TCRdb copy is limited to in-frame clones, with some not included. The data contain more than 85,000 clones, 63% of them seen just once; the ten biggest clones take up around 5%. The clonotype was recovered from a human donor in good health. The sample consisted of PBMCs.

CDR3 residues: CASSQDKTSAYNEQFF. CDR3 DNA: TGCGCCAGCAGCCAAGATAAAACTAGTGCCTACAATGAGCAGTTCTTC. The J gene is TRBJ2-1, the V gene TRBV4-1, with D perhaps matching TRBD2 (5 bases). CDR1 is MGHRA, CDR2 YSYEKL, per germline. CDR3 length: 16 amino acids. Trimming cost V 0 bases and J 2 bases, with 11 bases left between them.